Listed below are T cell receptor beta chains from one sample, sequenced in a study of CD8 T cells in ankylosing spondylitis. TCRdb re-analysed the 5' RACE reads in MiXCR, keeping a single row per CDR3 protein. The sample carries hundreds of thousands of distinct CDR3 sequences, approximately 12% recorded once. Material for sequencing was blood, either unsorted or a sorted T cell fraction (not recorded which). The source of these receptors is a male donor with ankylosing spondylitis. CDR3s include the opening cysteine and the closing phenylalanine or tryptophan. D genes are given only for firm matches. Only some rows state a clone size, as once, few, many or a class for expanded clones.

j_call d_call clone_size v_call cdr3_nt cdr3_aa
TRBJ2-1 - - TRBV30 TGTGCCTGGAGTCCCCGGGACAAGCAGTTCTTC CAWSPRDKQFF
TRBJ2-7 - - TRBV10-3 TGTGCCATCAGTGACCAGACGTGGGGAGCGGTCGCTAGCTCCTACGAGCAGTACTTC CAISDQTWGAVASSYEQYF
TRBJ2-2 - many TRBV4-1 TGCGCCAGCAGCCCCCCTAAAAACACCGGGGAGCTGTTTTTT CASSPPKNTGELFF
TRBJ2-2 TRBD2 - TRBV9 TGTGCCAGCAGCGAGCGGGACTTCTTCACCGGGGAGCTGTTTTTT CASSERDFFTGELFF
TRBJ2-3 - - TRBV7-2 TGTGCCAGCAGCTTAGTAAGGGCCTTAGATACGCAGTATTTT CASSLVRALDTQYF
TRBJ1-4 - - TRBV7-9 TGTGCCAGCAGCTTAAAATACGGGGAAAAACTGTTTTTT CASSLKYGEKLFF
TRBJ1-2 TRBD1 few TRBV20-1 TGCAGTGCCGCAGGACAGGGACGCGGCTACACCTTC CSAAGQGRGYTF
TRBJ2-7 TRBD2 few TRBV5-1 TGCGCCAGCAGCTTACAGCCTAGCGGGTACTCCTACGAGCAGTACTTC CASSLQPSGYSYEQYF
TRBJ2-5 TRBD2 - TRBV27 TGTGCCAGCAGTGTTAGCGGGAGGGCGATGGAGACCCAGTACTTC CASSVSGRAMETQYF
TRBJ2-2 TRBD1 many TRBV10-1 TGCGCCAGCAGACAGGGGGCGAACACCGGGGAGCTGTTTTTT CASRQGANTGELFF
TRBJ1-1 - few TRBV5-1 TGCGCCAGCTTCGCGACAGCCAACGGGGGCACTGAAGCTTTCTTT CASFATANGGTEAFF
TRBJ2-1 TRBD2 - TRBV20-1 TGCAGTGCTAGTGCTAGCGGGAGGGCCGGGGAGCAGTTCTTC CSASASGRAGEQFF
TRBJ2-3 TRBD2 few TRBV20-1 TGCAGTTCGAGGCGGGCTAGCGGGAGTCCAGATACGCAGTATTTT CSSRRASGSPDTQYF
TRBJ1-1 - - TRBV5-1 TGCGCCAGCAGCTCCGGGGGCGATCGGGAAGAAGCTTTCTTT CASSSGGDREEAFF
TRBJ1-2 TRBD1 few TRBV20-1 TGCAGTGCAGGGGACAGGGGAATCTATGGCTACACCTTC CSAGDRGIYGYTF
TRBJ2-7 TRBD2 many TRBV20-1 TGCAGTGCTACGCGGGGGGACTACGAGCAGTACTTC CSATRGDYEQYF
TRBJ1-5 TRBD1 few TRBV20-1 TGCAGTGCTATAGGGGACAGGGACAATCAGCCCCAGCATTTT CSAIGDRDNQPQHF
TRBJ2-7 - - TRBV12-3/TRBV12-4 TGTGCCAGCAGTTTTGGGGTCCTTAGATACGAGCAGTACTTC CASSFGVLRYEQYF
TRBJ1-1 - many TRBV20-1 TGCAGTGCTAGAGTATCATCGGCCAACACTGAAGCTTTCTTT CSARVSSANTEAFF
TRBJ1-5 - - TRBV12-3/TRBV12-4 TGTGCCAGCAGTCTGCCGGGGCCAAATCAGCCCCAGCATTTT CASSLPGPNQPQHF
TRBJ1-1 - few TRBV4-2 TGTGCCAGCAGCAATTTTCGGCAGGGTGAAGCTTTCTTT CASSNFRQGEAFF
TRBJ2-5 - few TRBV18 TGTGCCAGCTCACCCCTGGCCGGGCCTTACCAAGAGACCCAGTACTTC CASSPLAGPYQETQYF
TRBJ2-2 TRBD2 few TRBV7-3 TGTGCCAGCAGCTTAGTGACTAGCCCTAACACCGGGGAGCTGTTTTTT CASSLVTSPNTGELFF
TRBJ2-5 - - TRBV6-1 TGTGCCAGGGGACTGGGGGAAGGGGAGACCCAGTACTTC CARGLGEGETQYF
TRBJ2-3 - - TRBV7-8 TGTGCCAGCAGCTTAGATCAGTCGGGCACAGATACGCAGTATTTT CASSLDQSGTDTQYF
TRBJ2-5 TRBD2 few TRBV5-1 TGCGCCAGCAGCCTAGCTAGCGGGGGCCAAGAGACCCAGTACTTC CASSLASGGQETQYF
TRBJ2-3 - few TRBV5-1 TGCGCCAGCAGTCGTGCAGGGTCGGCTGGAGATACGCAGTATTTT CASSRAGSAGDTQYF
TRBJ2-6 - many TRBV9 TGTGCCAGCAGCGTAAGACCTACTAGTTCTGGGGCCAACGTCCTGACTTTC CASSVRPTSSGANVLTF
TRBJ2-1 TRBD2 - TRBV6-1 TGTGCCAGCAGTACGCAGCGGGGCAGATGGGGGGAGCAGTTCTTC CASSTQRGRWGEQFF
TRBJ2-1 - - TRBV5-5 TGTGCCAGCAGATTCAGCCGAGGTAACAATGAGCAGTTCTTC CASRFSRGNNEQFF
TRBJ2-1 TRBD2 many TRBV27 TGTGCCAGCAGTTTATTTCTCGGTAGCGGGGGTAATGAGCAGTTCTTC CASSLFLGSGGNEQFF
TRBJ1-2 - - TRBV10-3 TGTGCCATCAGCCCGGGGCTCTATTGCTACACCTTC CAISPGLYCYTF
TRBJ2-1 - many TRBV5-1 TGCGCCAGCAGCTGGGGGGCCCCTGAAAATGAGCAGTTCTTC CASSWGAPENEQFF
TRBJ1-1 TRBD1 - TRBV20-1 TGCAGTGCTTCAGGACAGGGGACGAACACTGAAGCTTTCTTT CSASGQGTNTEAFF
TRBJ1-1 - few TRBV29-1 TGCAGCGTTGTTTACAGGGTACGGCCCCTGAACACTGAAGCTTTCTTT CSVVYRVRPLNTEAFF
TRBJ1-2 TRBD1 few TRBV7-2 TGTGCCAGCAGCTTGGCAGGGGGCATTATTGGCTACACCTTC CASSLAGGIIGYTF
TRBJ2-2 - - TRBV4-1 TGCGCCAGCAGTCCGGACCCGATATATAACACCGGGGAGCTGTTTTTT CASSPDPIYNTGELFF
TRBJ1-2 TRBD1 - TRBV20-1 TGCAGTGCTAGAGATGGGACAGGGGGATGGGATGGCTACACCTTC CSARDGTGGWDGYTF
TRBJ2-7 - many TRBV7-2 TGTGCCAGCAGCTTACAACGTCCCTACGAGCAGTACTTC CASSLQRPYEQYF
TRBJ2-2 - - TRBV3-1 TGTGCCAGCAGTCGACAGCCCACCGGGGAGCTGTTTTTT CASSRQPTGELFF
TRBJ2-1 - - TRBV4-3 TGCGCCAGCAGCCAAGATAATTTGAGGGCTGAGCAGTTCTTC CASSQDNLRAEQFF
TRBJ1-2 - few TRBV7-2 TGTGCCAGCAGCTTACAGGGATCTAGCTACACCTTC CASSLQGSSYTF
TRBJ1-4 - - TRBV10-3 TGTGCCATCAGTGAGAGAGGCGATGAAAAACTGTTTTTT CAISERGDEKLFF
TRBJ2-1 TRBD2 - TRBV24-1 TGTGCCACCAGTGACCCCAGAAGCGGGAGAGTTTACAATGAGCAGTTCTTC CATSDPRSGRVYNEQFF
TRBJ1-2 - - TRBV28 TGTGCCAGCAGTCACCGACAGTATGGCTACACCTTC CASSHRQYGYTF
TRBJ2-1 TRBD2 many TRBV20-1 TGCAGTGCTCACACCGGGACTAGCGGATACAATGAGCAGTTCTTC CSAHTGTSGYNEQFF
TRBJ2-7 - few TRBV10-3 TGTGCCATCAGTGATGAGGGGTACGAGCAGTACTTC CAISDEGYEQYF
TRBJ2-7 TRBD2 few TRBV10-3 TGTGCCATCAGTGTTCGACCGGGACTAGCGGGAGAAGGTTACGAGCAGTACTTC CAISVRPGLAGEGYEQYF
TRBJ2-3 TRBD1 many TRBV5-1 TGCGCCAGCAGCCCACGGACAGGTTTTGACACAGATACGCAGTATTTT CASSPRTGFDTDTQYF
TRBJ2-7 TRBD1 - TRBV6-5 TGTGCCAGCAGTTGGGGACAGGGTGGCACCTACGAGCAGTACTTC CASSWGQGGTYEQYF
TRBJ1-2 - few TRBV20-1 TGCAGTGCTAGGGACAGCCCTAACTATGGCTACACCTTC CSARDSPNYGYTF
TRBJ1-2 - - TRBV18 TGTGCCAGCTCACCCGATGCTGGTCAGACCTATGGCTACACCTTC CASSPDAGQTYGYTF
TRBJ2-7 TRBD1 many TRBV20-1 TGCAGTGCTCTCTTTCCGGGACAGGGTGACGAGCAGTACTTC CSALFPGQGDEQYF
TRBJ2-3 - once TRBV20-1 TGCAGTGCTAGAGACCCTAATCCCGATACGCAGTATTTT CSARDPNPDTQYF